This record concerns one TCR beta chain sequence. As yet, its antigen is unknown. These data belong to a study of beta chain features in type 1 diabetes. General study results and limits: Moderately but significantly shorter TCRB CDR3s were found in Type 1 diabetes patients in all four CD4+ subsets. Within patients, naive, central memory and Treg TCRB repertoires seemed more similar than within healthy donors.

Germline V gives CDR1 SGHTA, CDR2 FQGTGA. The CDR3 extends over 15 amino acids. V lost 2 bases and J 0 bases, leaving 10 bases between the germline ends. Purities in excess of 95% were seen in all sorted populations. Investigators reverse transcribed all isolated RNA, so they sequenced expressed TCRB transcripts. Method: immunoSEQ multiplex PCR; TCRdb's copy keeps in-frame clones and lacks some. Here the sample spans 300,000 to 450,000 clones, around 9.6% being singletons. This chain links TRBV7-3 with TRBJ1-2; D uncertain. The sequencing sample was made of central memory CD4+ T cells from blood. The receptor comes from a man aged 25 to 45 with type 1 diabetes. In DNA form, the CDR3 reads TGTGCCAGCAGCTTAGTCGGGTCAGCTAACTATGGCTACACCTTC. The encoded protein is CASSLVGSANYGYTF.